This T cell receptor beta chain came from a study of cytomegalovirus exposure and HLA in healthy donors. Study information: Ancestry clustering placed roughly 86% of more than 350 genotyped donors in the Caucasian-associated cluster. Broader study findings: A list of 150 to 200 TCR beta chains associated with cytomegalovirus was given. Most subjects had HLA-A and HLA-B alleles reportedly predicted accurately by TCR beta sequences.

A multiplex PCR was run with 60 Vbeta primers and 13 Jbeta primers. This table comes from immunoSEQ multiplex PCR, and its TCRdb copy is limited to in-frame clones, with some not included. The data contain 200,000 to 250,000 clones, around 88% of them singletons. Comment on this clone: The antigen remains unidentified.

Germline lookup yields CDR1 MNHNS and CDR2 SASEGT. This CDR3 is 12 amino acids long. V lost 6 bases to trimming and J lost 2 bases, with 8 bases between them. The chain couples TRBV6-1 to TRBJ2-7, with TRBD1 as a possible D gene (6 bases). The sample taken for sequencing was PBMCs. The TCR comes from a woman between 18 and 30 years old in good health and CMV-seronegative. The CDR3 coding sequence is TGTGCCAGCAGAGGACAGACCTACGAGCAGTACTTC. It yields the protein CASRGQTYEQYF.